The present TCR beta chain was sequenced within a study of cytomegalovirus exposure and HLA in healthy donors. Note on this clone: Other DNA sequences from this sample encode an identical CDR3 as well.

V lost 0 bases and J lost 7, with 4 bases in between. This CDR3 is 12 amino acids long. The germline V gene has CDR1 LNHNV and CDR2 YYDKDF (reference sequence). PCR involved 60 Vbeta and 13 Jbeta primers. This table comes from immunoSEQ multiplex PCR, and its TCRdb copy is limited to in-frame clones, with some not included. The sample carries about 150,000 clones, about three quarters recorded once. The sequence derives from a man between 35 and 55 years old in good health and CMV-seropositive. This sequence joins TRBV15 and TRBJ1-3; D remains unclear. The source material was PBMCs. DNA for the CDR3: TGTGCCACCAGCAGAGACCGGAACACCATATATTTT. Protein product: CATSRDRNTIYF.